Ten or more counts support the clone carrying this T cell receptor (beta chain). Its matching antigen is unknown. This sample is drawn from a study of T cells in Graves' hyperthyroidism and ophthalmopathy. Background on the study: Pretreatment peripheral blood was obtained at initial diagnosis.

The investigators amplified TCR beta CDR3 regions from RNA transcripts. Carried out on the TCR CDR3, a first-round RT-PCR used the HTBI primer set. TCRdb reanalysed the multiplex PCR reads using MiXCR and keeps one entry per CDR3 protein. The data contain about 130,000 distinct CDR3 sequences, around 20% of them seen just once; the ten biggest clones take up 65% to 80%. Together with thyroid ultrasound, orbital computed tomography, serum thyroxine and TRAb, clinical symptoms were used for diagnoses. Notes on the study in general: Ophthalmopathy was separated from stable hyperthyroidism by a 13 V-J model. In validation, the model predicted ophthalmopathy. These predictions came a median roughly 6 months before onset.

The clonotype comes from a woman between 50 and 59 years old with Graves' hyperthyroidism that later progressed to Graves' ophthalmopathy. The sample taken for sequencing was blood.

The CDR3: CASPFSGGAYNEQFF. CDR3 sequence (DNA): TGTGCCAGCCCCTTCAGCGGGGGGGCCTACAATGAGCAGTTCTTC. V and J are TRBV3-1 and TRBJ2-1; TRBD2 aligns across 10 bases. This CDR3 contains 15 residues. Germline V gives CDR1 LGHDT, CDR2 YNNKEL (reference sequence). Unmatched junction bases numbered 6, after V lost 8 bases and J lost 2 bases.